The 8 T cell receptor beta chains in this list originate from one sample, sequenced in a study of early T cells in non-severe SARS-CoV-2 infection. TCRdb reanalysed the 5' RACE reads using MiXCR and keeps one entry per CDR3 protein. Among 50,000 to 70,000 distinct CDR3 sequences, about 8.9% were seen once, and the ten largest hold approximately 15%. Source material: whole blood. These receptors all come from an adult who was a healthcare worker with PCR-confirmed SARS-CoV-2 infection or an uninfected control (not recorded which).

This clonotype was observed many times. The V gene is TRBV11-2, the J gene TRBJ2-1; D perhaps matches TRBD1 (5 bases). The V gene's germline CDR1 is SGHAT and CDR2 FQNNGV. The CDR3 totals 14 residues. Trimming left V 1 base short and J 4 bases short, with 8 bases between. CDR3 nucleotides: TGTGCCAGCAGCTTAGCTCAGGGTTACAATGAGCAGTTCTTC. Translation: CASSLAQGYNEQFF.

The table lists this clonotype with many counts. This chain uses TRBV7-6 with TRBJ2-6; D gene uncertain. This CDR3 is built from 13 residues. V lost 1 base and J lost 3, with 1 base in between. CDR1 is SGHVS, CDR2 FNYEAQ, per germline. This CDR3 is CASSLGGANVLTF. The CDR3 bases are TGTGCCAGCAGCTTAGGTGGGGCCAACGTCCTGACTTTC.

In this sample, this clonotype turned up many times. This sequence joins TRBV29-1 and TRBJ2-3; D call uncertain. The V end was cut by 7 bases, the J end by 4 bases, with 12 bases between. CDR1 and CDR2 from the germline V gene are SQVTM and ANQGSEA. CDR3 length: 12 residues. CDR3 protein: CSAQDTADTQYF. CDR3 in DNA: TGCAGCGCCCAAGACACGGCAGATACGCAGTATTTT.

This clonotype was found a few times. V and J are TRBV7-6 and TRBJ2-7, with D uncertain. Trimming pared 5 bases from V and 4 bases from J, leaving 12 bases between. The CDR3 spans 13 residues. The V gene's germline CDR1 is SGHVS and CDR2 FNYEAQ. The CDR3 loop is CASSPTLGYEQYF. Written as DNA, the CDR3 is TGTGCCAGCAGCCCCACGTTGGGGTACGAGCAGTACTTC.

This clonotype was observed a few times. The gene calls are TRBV20-1 and TRBJ2-1; D call uncertain. The CDR3 consists of 12 residues. Germline values: CDR1 DFQATT, CDR2 SNEGSKA (reference sequence). Deletions cut 3 bases from V and 8 bases from J, with 11 bases between. CDR3 amino acids: CSASLDSDEQFF. CDR3 DNA sequence: TGCAGTGCTAGCCTAGATTCGGATGAGCAGTTCTTC.

The genes are TRBV29-1 and TRBJ2-5; D uncertain. Germline CDR1 reads SQVTM; CDR2 reads ANQGSEA. The V end lost 7 bases, the J end lost 5 bases, and 14 bases lay between the germline ends. This CDR3 spans 12 amino acids. CDR3 amino acids: CSATRSGETQYF. DNA of the CDR3: TGCAGCGCCACACGATCCGGGGAGACCCAGTACTTC.

This clonotype occurred many times. The gene calls are TRBV9 and TRBJ2-3; unclear D gene. The germline V gene has CDR1 SGDLS and CDR2 YYNGEE. Between the trimmed V and J ends, which lost 1 base and 4 bases, there was a span of 16 bases. The CDR3 consists of 16 residues. As DNA, the CDR3 is TGTGCCAGCAGCGTACGTGGAGACGGCGAGGCAGATACGCAGTATTTT. Encoded protein: CASSVRGDGEADTQYF.

This clonotype came up many times. The chain links TRBV7-6 to TRBJ1-1; D uncertain. Between the trimmed V and J ends, which lost 5 bases and 5 bases, there was a span of 12 bases. CDR3 length: 13 residues. Germline assignment: CDR1 SGHVS and CDR2 FNYEAQ. The CDR3 protein is CASSPQRGTEAFF. CDR3 sequence (DNA): TGTGCCAGCAGCCCACAGCGAGGGACTGAAGCTTTCTTT.